The 7 T cell receptor beta chains reported below all come from one sample, sequenced in a study of T cell repertoires in cytomegalovirus infection (dated by TCRdb to the late 2010s). Sequenced using an Illumina HiSeq 1500. TCRdb took the public reads, trimmed them with fastp at Q25, ran MiXCR for clone calling and kept in-frame beta chains. Entries are consolidated by CDR3 protein sequence, retaining the most common genes and DNA. The sample table shows 230,000 or so distinct CDR3 sequences, and 30% to 45% are seen once. In total, the top ten clones hold 59% of the sample. Reading the label with the study, this specimen's treatment or condition is: in vitro stimulation with specific CMV peptide epitopes to enrich CMV-specific T cells. What these receptors recognize is not known. The material sequenced was CD8+ T cells from cultured PBMCs, taken from culture after CMV antigen stimulation. All receptors come from a human donor in good health (CMV status not recorded). Some clones in this sample may be carry-over from other donors' samples.

The gene calls are TRBV10-3 and TRBJ1-1; TRBD1 might be the D (5 bases). The CDR3 is 15 residues long. Germline V lookup: CDR1 ENHRY, CDR2 SYGVKD. The V and J ends lost 2 bases and 0 bases respectively, with 10 bases between them. CDR3 loop: CAISETTDMNTEAFF. The CDR3 nucleotides are TGTGCCATCAGTGAGACGACGGACATGAACACTGAAGCTTTCTTT.

This chain connects TRBV13 to TRBJ2-1, with no clear D. Germline lookup yields CDR1 PRHDT and CDR2 FYEKMQ (reference sequence). The V gene lost 2 bases and the J gene lost 6 bases, with 11 bases spanning the gap. The CDR3 covers 14 residues. The CDR3 bases are TGTGCCAGCAGCTTAAGTTTAGTGCTCAATGAGCAGTTCTTC. Its protein is CASSLSLVLNEQFF.

This clonotype has just a few counts. The V gene is TRBV7-2, the J gene TRBJ2-1, with 11 bases matching TRBD2. The CDR3 consists of 14 residues. Per the germline V gene, CDR1 is SGHTA and CDR2 is FQGNSA. Losses at the gene ends were 5 bases for V and 14 bases for J; bases not matched to a gene: 11. CDR3 coding DNA: TGTGCCAGCAGCCCCCGGACTAGCGGGCAGGAGGAGTTCTTC. Translated, it gives CASSPRTSGQEEFF.

This chain links TRBV11-2 with TRBJ1-2; TRBD1 might be the D (5 bases). V lost 4 bases, J lost 10 bases, and 16 bases lay in between. From germline, CDR1 is SGHAT and CDR2 FQNNGV. This CDR3 has 13 residues. CDR3 amino acids: CASSSRWGSSYTF. The CDR3, as DNA: TGTGCCAGCAGCTCCCGGTGGGGGAGTTCCTACACCTTC.

This sequence joins TRBV19 and TRBJ1-6; D is uncertain. The ends were cut back, 3 bases at V and 7 bases at J, with 13 bases in the middle. In germline, CDR1 is LNHDA, CDR2 SQIVND (reference sequence). The CDR3 has 15 amino acids. The CDR3 sequence: CASSITRDGNSPLHF. In DNA form, the CDR3 reads TGTGCCAGTAGTATTACTAGGGATGGGAATTCACCCCTCCACTTT.

The CDR3 nucleotides read TGTGCCAGCAGCGCCAACAGCCTCTACAATGAGCAGTTCTTC. Protein sequence: CASSANSLYNEQFF. This chain uses TRBV14 with TRBJ2-1; D is ambiguous. Germline values: CDR1 SGHDN, CDR2 FVKESK. There are 14 residues in the CDR3. V lost 5 bases to trimming and J lost 3 bases, with 11 bases between them.

J is TRBJ1-4 and V is TRBV7-4, with D possibly matching TRBD1 (5 bases). V was clipped by 1 base and J by 4 bases, with 22 bases between them. The CDR3 totals 19 residues. Per the germline V gene, CDR1 is SGHVT and CDR2 is SQSDAQ. The CDR3 coding sequence is TGTGCCAGCAGCTTAGGGGGGGGGAAGACATACACCTTTAATGAAAAACTGTTTTTT. Protein sequence: CASSLGGGKTYTFNEKLFF.